The next 31 T cell receptor beta chains were all read from a single sample in a study of T cell responses to AZD1222 COVID-19 vaccine. Assay used: immunoSEQ multiplex PCR; TCRdb lists only in-frame clones, some missing. This sample has approximately 180,000 clones, with more than 90% found just once. Sequenced material: peripheral blood, taken 28 days after the second dose of the MenACWY control vaccine. The receptors were sampled from an adult who received the MenACWY meningococcal vaccine as a control.

The chain has TRBV6-5 and TRBJ1-1; TRBD1 might be the D (6 bases). Germline V gene data show CDR1 as MNHEY and CDR2 as SVGAGI. V was pared by 2 bases and J by 6 bases, with 19 bases between. The CDR3 runs 16 residues. In nucleotides, the CDR3 is TGTGCCAGCAGTTACCGGCCCGGACAGCGGGACGCTGAAGCTTTCTTT. It yields the protein CASSYRPGQRDAEAFF.

The chain employs TRBV11-2 and TRBJ2-6; D gene unclear. V was clipped by 3 bases and J by 0 bases, with 6 bases between them. The CDR3 sequence is 15 residues long. CDR1 and CDR2 (germline): SGHAT, FQNNGV. CDR3 nucleotides: TGTGCCAGCAGCTTCCCGGCCTCTGGGGCCAACGTCCTGACTTTC. Protein sequence: CASSFPASGANVLTF.

The CDR3 reads CASGQTGSGGYTF. The CDR3 coding sequence is TGTGCCAGCGGCCAGACAGGGTCGGGTGGCTACACCTTC. This rearrangement joins TRBV6-5 to TRBJ1-2; 7 nucleotides line up with TRBD1. The CDR3 has 13 amino acids. Germline assignment: CDR1 MNHEY and CDR2 SVGAGI. J gave up 7 bases and V 8 bases, and 10 bases lay outside the gene matches.

The sample holds one count of this clone. The rearrangement links TRBV28 to TRBJ1-5; D not certain. Trimming pared 5 bases from V and 7 bases from J, leaving 15 bases between. The germline gives CDR1 MDHEN, CDR2 SYDVKM. This CDR3 region has 14 residues. CDR3 nucleotides: TGTGCCAGCAGTCCTAACTTGGGTAGCCAGCCCCAGCATTTT. Translated: CASSPNLGSQPQHF.

The sample holds a few counts of this clone. The chain couples TRBV19 to TRBJ1-5, with D possibly matching TRBD1 (5 bases). Germline values: CDR1 LNHDA, CDR2 SQIVND (reference sequence). V lost 3 bases to trimming and J lost 0 bases, with 9 bases between them. There are 15 residues in the CDR3. The DNA for the CDR3 is TGTGCCAGTAGTATGGGGCAGAATAGCAATCAGCCCCAGCATTTT. It yields the protein CASSMGQNSNQPQHF.

The chain is built from TRBV19 and TRBJ1-5; no clear D. This CDR3 region has 16 residues. Germline V gene sequence: CDR1 LNHDA, CDR2 SQIVND (reference sequence). The CDR3 protein is CATSGYRDWSNQPQHF. The CDR3, as DNA: TGTGCAACCTCCGGTTACAGAGACTGGTCAAATCAGCCCCAGCATTTT.

The V call is TRBV11-1, the J call TRBJ1-1; 9 nucleotides line up with TRBD1. After removal of 5 bases from V and 6 bases from J, the junction contained 7 bases not matched to a gene. This CDR3 region has 14 residues. Germline assignment: CDR1 SGHAT and CDR2 FQDESV (reference sequence). CDR3 amino acids: CASSPFRDRAEAFF. In nucleotides, the CDR3 is TGTGCCAGCAGCCCCTTCCGGGACAGGGCTGAAGCTTTCTTT. The full variable domain, rest sourced from reference TRBV11-1 and TRBJ1-1, is EAEVAQSPRYKITEKSQAVAFWCDPISGHATLYWYRQILGQGPELLVQFQDESVVDDSQLPKDRFSAERLKGVDSTLKIQPAELGDSAMYLCASSPFRDRAEAFFGQGTRLTVV.

The CDR3 loop is CASSYGGTSYEQYF. CDR3 bases: TGTGCCAGCAGTTACGGTGGGACTAGCTACGAGCAGTACTTC. The V and J genes are TRBV6-2 or TRBV6-3 and TRBJ2-7, with 8 bases that match TRBD2. Germline V gene lookup returns CDR1 MNHEY and CDR2 SVGEGT. V shed 2 bases and J 3 bases; nucleotides not matched to a gene: 3. The CDR3 spans 14 residues.

The chain has TRBV7-2 and TRBJ1-5; D is possibly TRBD1 (5 bases). This CDR3 is 15 amino acids long. With 0 bases removed from V and 3 bases from J, the gap between germline ends came to 9 bases. Germline V gene sequence: CDR1 SGHTA, CDR2 FQGNSA. The CDR3 reads CASSLAGRTNQPQHF. In DNA form, the CDR3 reads TGTGCCAGCAGCTTAGCGGGACGGACCAATCAGCCCCAGCATTTT.

V gene TRBV6-5 combines with J gene TRBJ1-2; weak D call: TRBD1 (5 bases). Per germline, CDR1 MNHEY and CDR2 SVGAGI. V was clipped by 3 bases and J by 4 bases, with 15 bases between them. The length of the CDR3 is 15 residues. CDR3 protein: CASSYRRQGAYGYTF. The CDR3 DNA follows: TGTGCCAGCAGTTATCGGCGGCAAGGGGCCTATGGCTACACCTTC.

The gene calls are TRBV18 and TRBJ2-7; D not resolved. V was cut by 4 bases and J by 7 bases, with 11 bases left in between. CDR3 length equals 12 residues. Germline V gene data show CDR1 as KGHSH and CDR2 as LQKENI. The DNA of the CDR3 is TGTGCCAGCTCACGTAACGTGGGTGAGCAGTACTTC. Its translation: CASSRNVGEQYF.

This clone was seen once. The V gene is TRBV24-1, the J gene TRBJ2-5; D is possibly TRBD2 (6 bases). The ends were cut back, 3 bases at V and 0 bases at J, with 10 bases in the middle. CDR3 size: 15 residues. Looked up from germline, CDR1 is KGHDR and CDR2 is SFDVKD. CDR3 coding DNA: TGTGCCACCAGTGATCCGGGAGTAGACCAAGAGACCCAGTACTTC. As protein: CATSDPGVDQETQYF.

The CDR3 sequence: CASSVRDSGGTQYF. CDR3 bases: TGTGCCAGCAGCGTAAGGGACTCGGGGGGGACCCAGTACTTC. The chain employs TRBV9 and TRBJ2-5, with 7 nucleotides matching TRBD2. In germline, CDR1 is SGDLS, CDR2 YYNGEE. Trimming cost V 1 base and J 7 bases; bases outside gene matches: 7. This CDR3 has 14 residues.

V gene TRBV7-3 combines with J gene TRBJ2-1; D may be TRBD1 or TRBD2 (5 bases each). The length of the CDR3 is 14 residues. The V gene's germline CDR1 is SGHTA and CDR2 FQGTGA. Trimming left V 6 bases short and J 7 bases short, with 16 bases between. The DNA for the CDR3 is TGTGCCAGCAGTCCCTTGGGTGGGGGAAATGAGCAGTTCTTC. It codes for CASSPLGGGNEQFF.

V usage is TRBV19 and J usage is TRBJ2-1, with D possibly matching TRBD2 (6 bases). The germline CDR1 and CDR2 sequences are LNHDA and SQIVND (reference sequence). V was pared by 7 bases and J by 1 base, with 14 bases between. The CDR3 has 15 residues. The CDR3 nucleotides read TGTGCCAGTAATAACGGGGGAATATCCTACAATGAGCAGTTCTTC. This gives the protein CASNNGGISYNEQFF.

This sequence joins TRBV9 and TRBJ1-3, with D maybe TRBD1 (6 bases). The CDR3 totals 14 residues. The germline V and J ends were trimmed by 0 bases and 8 bases, with 12 bases remaining between them. From germline, CDR1 is SGDLS and CDR2 YYNGEE. The CDR3 nucleotides read TGTGCCAGCAGCGTAGGATGGGCAGGGGACACCATATATTTT. It specifies CASSVGWAGDTIYF.

This clone was counted only a few times. J is TRBJ1-2 and V is TRBV24-1; D gene unclear. V was pared by 5 bases and J by 4 bases, with 10 bases between. The CDR3 contains 13 residues. The germline V gene encodes CDR1 KGHDR and CDR2 SFDVKD. The CDR3: CATSGGYSYGYTF. The CDR3 region has the DNA TGTGCCACCAGTGGGGGATACTCCTATGGCTACACCTTC.

CDR3 protein: CASSLSGVFADTQYF. Written as DNA, the CDR3 is TGTGCCAGCAGTTTATCCGGAGTTTTCGCAGATACGCAGTATTTT. The V call is TRBV27, the J call TRBJ2-3, with no clear D. CDR1 is MNHEY, CDR2 SMNVEV, per germline (reference sequence). The CDR3 runs to 15 residues. The ends were cut back, 0 bases at V and 4 bases at J, with 11 bases in the middle.

The V call is TRBV20-1, the J call TRBJ1-2; no reliable D call. CDR3 length: 9 residues. Germline V gene data show CDR1 as DFQATT and CDR2 as SNEGSKA (reference sequence). As DNA, the CDR3 is TGCGCTTCTCCCTATGGCTACACCTTC. It codes for CASPYGYTF.

The rearrangement links TRBV13 to TRBJ1-1, with 8 positions matching TRBD1. The CDR3 consists of 15 residues. Trimming cost V 1 base and J 7 bases; bases outside gene matches: 8. Germline-derived CDR1 and CDR2 are PRHDT and FYEKMQ (reference sequence). In DNA form, the CDR3 reads TGTGCCAGCAGCTTAGACTTGACAGGGGTACTTGAAGCTTTCTTT. Protein: CASSLDLTGVLEAFF.

V gene TRBV5-5 combines with J gene TRBJ1-3, with D unclear. This CDR3 has 14 amino acids. Trimming removed 1 base at V and 7 bases at J, with 12 bases between. Germline V gene sequence: CDR1 SGHKS, CDR2 YYEKEE (reference sequence). The CDR3 coding sequence is TGTGCCAGCAGCTTGAACGAGAGAAGGAACACCATATATTTT. Translated: CASSLNERRNTIYF.

This clone appeared once. V is TRBV2 and J is TRBJ2-3, with D possibly being TRBD1 (5 bases). Trimming shortened V by 3 bases and J by 4 bases, and 8 bases separated the two germline ends. The CDR3 has 13 amino acids. Germline V gene data show CDR1 as SNHLY and CDR2 as FYNNEI. The CDR3 spells CASSDGAADTQYF. DNA for the CDR3: TGTGCCAGCAGTGATGGGGCGGCAGATACGCAGTATTTT.

This chain joins TRBV4-2 and TRBJ1-1; 8 nucleotides agree with TRBD1. Germline CDR1 reads LGHNA; CDR2 reads YNFKEQ. CDR3 length: 15 residues. V was pared by 4 bases and J by 6 bases, with 10 bases of the junction left unmatched. CDR3 sequence reads: CASSREQGVLSEAFF. CDR3 DNA sequence: TGTGCCAGCAGCCGGGAACAGGGGGTTTTGTCTGAAGCTTTCTTT.

This chain connects TRBV13 to TRBJ2-3; D might be TRBD2 (5 bases). Trimming shortened V by 5 bases and J by 2 bases, and 17 bases separated the two germline ends. CDR3 length: 16 residues. Germline-derived CDR1 and CDR2 are PRHDT and FYEKMQ (reference sequence). The CDR3 sequence is CASSLRTRVTTDTQYF. The DNA of the CDR3 is TGTGCCAGCAGCCTAAGAACTAGGGTGACCACAGATACGCAGTATTTT.

The V gene is TRBV24-1, the J gene TRBJ2-1, with a tentative D call TRBD2 (6 bases). The CDR3 length is 14 residues. The V end was cut by 10 bases, the J end by 6 bases, with 18 bases between. Germline-derived CDR1 and CDR2 are KGHDR and SFDVKD. The CDR3 DNA reads TGTGCCACGGGAGCGGGTGCCGCCTTCAATGAGCAGTTCTTC. Amino acid sequence: CATGAGAAFNEQFF.

This chain's CDR3 is CASSLGQSSGANVLTF. Written as DNA, the CDR3 is TGTGCCAGCAGCTTGGGACAGTCCTCTGGGGCCAACGTCCTGACTTTC. The V call is TRBV11-1, the J call TRBJ2-6; 7 nucleotides align to TRBD1. With 3 bases clipped from V and 0 bases from J, the junction kept 2 bases outside the gene matches. The CDR3 is made up of 16 amino acids. CDR1 SGHAT and CDR2 FQDESV come from the germline V gene (reference sequence).

The chain uses TRBV27 and TRBJ2-7; tentative D call: TRBD2 (5 bases). The germline CDR1 and CDR2 sequences are MNHEY and SMNVEV (reference sequence). The V gene lost 5 bases and the J gene lost 7 bases, with 18 bases spanning the gap. This CDR3 spans 14 amino acids. The CDR3 here is CASSRTTRTGEQYF. The CDR3 DNA reads TGTGCCAGCAGTCGCACAACTAGGACCGGTGAGCAGTACTTC.

The chain links TRBV6-2 or TRBV6-3 to TRBJ1-1; no reliable D call. Trimming cost V 2 bases and J 0 bases, with 7 bases left between them. The CDR3 totals 14 residues. From germline, CDR1 is MNHEY and CDR2 SVGEGT. CDR3 loop: CASSYGFMNTEAFF. In DNA, the CDR3 is TGTGCCAGCAGTTACGGCTTTATGAACACTGAAGCTTTCTTT.

The chain joins TRBV21-1 to TRBJ2-7; TRBD1 was called by the table and not checked on the DNA. TRBV21-1 is annotated as a pseudogene. The CDR3 loop spans 17 amino acids. CDR3 sequence reads: CASSKVRFGQPSYEQYF. Written as DNA, the CDR3 is TGTGCCAGCAGCAAAGTAAGGTTCGGACAGCCGAGCTACGAGCAGTACTTC.

The chain links TRBV9 to TRBJ2-7; D possibly corresponds to TRBD1 (5 bases). The CDR3 has 13 amino acids. Germline CDR1 SGDLS, CDR2 YYNGEE. The V gene lost 3 bases and the J gene lost 2 bases, with 9 bases spanning the gap. CDR3 loop: CASSGTLTYEQYF. In nucleotides, the CDR3 is TGTGCCAGCAGCGGGACACTTACCTACGAGCAGTACTTC.

The rearrangement uses TRBV27 and TRBJ1-4; maybe TRBD1 (5 bases). Germline V gene lookup returns CDR1 MNHEY and CDR2 SMNVEV (reference sequence). The V gene lost 5 bases and the J gene lost 10 bases, with 14 bases spanning the gap. The CDR3 covers 13 residues. Here the CDR3 reads CASSNGGEGKLFF. The CDR3 DNA sequence: TGTGCCAGCAGTAACGGGGGGGAGGGAAAACTGTTTTTT.